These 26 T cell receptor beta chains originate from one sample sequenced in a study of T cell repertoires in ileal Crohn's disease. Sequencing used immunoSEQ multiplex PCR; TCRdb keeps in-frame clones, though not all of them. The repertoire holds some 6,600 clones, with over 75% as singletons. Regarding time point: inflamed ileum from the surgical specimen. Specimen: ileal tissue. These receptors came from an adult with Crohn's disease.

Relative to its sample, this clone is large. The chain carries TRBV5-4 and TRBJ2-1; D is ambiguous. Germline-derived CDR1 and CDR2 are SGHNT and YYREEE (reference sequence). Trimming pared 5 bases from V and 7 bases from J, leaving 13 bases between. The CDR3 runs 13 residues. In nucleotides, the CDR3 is TGTGCCAGCAGGTCGGACGATCCAAATGAGCAGTTCTTC. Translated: CASRSDDPNEQFF.

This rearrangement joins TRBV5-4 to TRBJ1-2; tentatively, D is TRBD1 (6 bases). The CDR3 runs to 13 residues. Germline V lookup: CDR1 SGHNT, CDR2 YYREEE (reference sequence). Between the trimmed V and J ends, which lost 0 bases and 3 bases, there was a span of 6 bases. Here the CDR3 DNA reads TGTGCCAGCAGCTTGGGGACAGACTATGGCTACACCTTC. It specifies CASSLGTDYGYTF.

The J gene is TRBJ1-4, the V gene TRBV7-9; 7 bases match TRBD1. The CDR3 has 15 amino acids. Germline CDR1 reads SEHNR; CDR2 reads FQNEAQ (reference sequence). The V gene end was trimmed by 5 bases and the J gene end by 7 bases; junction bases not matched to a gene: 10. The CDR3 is CASSMGGTVTEKLFF. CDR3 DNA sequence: TGTGCCAGCAGCATGGGAGGGACAGTGACTGAAAAACTGTTTTTT.

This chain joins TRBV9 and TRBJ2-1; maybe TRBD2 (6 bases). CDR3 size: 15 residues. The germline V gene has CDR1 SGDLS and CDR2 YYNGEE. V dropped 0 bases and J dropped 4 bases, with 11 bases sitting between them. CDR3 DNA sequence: TGTGCCAGCAGCGTAGGGTCCAGCGGGTACAATGAGCAGTTCTTC. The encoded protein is CASSVGSSGYNEQFF.

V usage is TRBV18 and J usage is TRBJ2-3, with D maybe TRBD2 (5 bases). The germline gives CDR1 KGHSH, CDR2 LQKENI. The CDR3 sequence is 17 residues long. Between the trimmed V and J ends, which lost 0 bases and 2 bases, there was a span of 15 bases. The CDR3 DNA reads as TGTGCCAGCTCACCACCCGGGAAAGGAAAATTCACAGATACGCAGTATTTT. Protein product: CASSPPGKGKFTDTQYF.

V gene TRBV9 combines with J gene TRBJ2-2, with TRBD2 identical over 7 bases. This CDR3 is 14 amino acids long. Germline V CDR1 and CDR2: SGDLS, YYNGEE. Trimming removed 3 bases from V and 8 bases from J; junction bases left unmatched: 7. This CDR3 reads CASSGRDYAGELFF. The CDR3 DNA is TGTGCCAGCAGCGGCCGGGACTACGCGGGGGAGCTGTTTTTT.

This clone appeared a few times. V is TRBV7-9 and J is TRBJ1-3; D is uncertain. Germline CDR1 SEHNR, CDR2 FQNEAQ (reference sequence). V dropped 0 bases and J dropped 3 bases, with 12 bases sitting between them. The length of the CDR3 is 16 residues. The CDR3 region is CASSLAGREGGNTIYF. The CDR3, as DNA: TGTGCCAGCAGCTTAGCTGGGCGTGAGGGTGGAAACACCATATATTTT.

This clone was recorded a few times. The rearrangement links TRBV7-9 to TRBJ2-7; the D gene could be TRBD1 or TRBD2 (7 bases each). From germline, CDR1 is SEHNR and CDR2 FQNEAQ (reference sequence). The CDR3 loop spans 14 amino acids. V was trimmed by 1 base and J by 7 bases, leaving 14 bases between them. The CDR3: CASSLGQGEGEQYF. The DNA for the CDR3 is TGTGCCAGCAGCTTAGGGCAGGGGGAGGGGGAGCAGTACTTC.

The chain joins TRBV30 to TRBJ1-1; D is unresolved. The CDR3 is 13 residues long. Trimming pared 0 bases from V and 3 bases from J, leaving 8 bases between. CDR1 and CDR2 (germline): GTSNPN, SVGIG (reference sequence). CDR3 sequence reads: CAWSVMEDTEAFF. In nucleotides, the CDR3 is TGTGCCTGGAGTGTAATGGAGGACACTGAAGCTTTCTTT.

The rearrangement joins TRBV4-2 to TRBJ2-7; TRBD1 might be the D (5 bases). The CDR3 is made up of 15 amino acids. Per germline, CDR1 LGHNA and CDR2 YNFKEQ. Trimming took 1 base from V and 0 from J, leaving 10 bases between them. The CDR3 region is CASSQGRQGSYEQYF. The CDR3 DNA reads TGTGCCAGCAGCCAAGGTAGGCAGGGCTCCTACGAGCAGTACTTC.

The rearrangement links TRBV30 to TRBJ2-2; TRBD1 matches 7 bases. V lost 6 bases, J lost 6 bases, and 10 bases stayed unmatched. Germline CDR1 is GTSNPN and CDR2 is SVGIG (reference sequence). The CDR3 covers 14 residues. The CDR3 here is CACFPTGKAGELFF. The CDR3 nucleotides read TGTGCCTGCTTTCCGACAGGGAAGGCCGGGGAGCTGTTTTTT.

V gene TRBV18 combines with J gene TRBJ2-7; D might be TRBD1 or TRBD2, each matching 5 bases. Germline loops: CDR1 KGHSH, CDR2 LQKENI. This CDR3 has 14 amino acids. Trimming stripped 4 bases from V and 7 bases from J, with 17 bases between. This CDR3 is CASSLRGWGLEQYF. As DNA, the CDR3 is TGTGCCAGCTCACTACGGGGCTGGGGGTTGGAGCAGTACTTC.

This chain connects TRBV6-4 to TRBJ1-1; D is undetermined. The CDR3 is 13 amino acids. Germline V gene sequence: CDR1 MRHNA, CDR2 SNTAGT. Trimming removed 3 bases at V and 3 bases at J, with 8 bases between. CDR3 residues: CASSEYGYTEAFF. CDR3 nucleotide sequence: TGTGCCAGCAGTGAATACGGGTACACTGAAGCTTTCTTT.

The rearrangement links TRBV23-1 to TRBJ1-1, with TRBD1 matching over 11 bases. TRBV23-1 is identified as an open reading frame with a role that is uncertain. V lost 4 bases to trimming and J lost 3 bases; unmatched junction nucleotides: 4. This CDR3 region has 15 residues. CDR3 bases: TGCGCCAGCAGTCCGGGACAGGGGGGCTACACTGAAGCTTTCTTT. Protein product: CASSPGQGGYTEAFF.

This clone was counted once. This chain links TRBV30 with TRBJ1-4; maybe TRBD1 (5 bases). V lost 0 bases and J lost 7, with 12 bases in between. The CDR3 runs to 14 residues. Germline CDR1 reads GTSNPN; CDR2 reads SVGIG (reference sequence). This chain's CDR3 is CAWSVPGMSEKLFF. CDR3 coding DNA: TGTGCCTGGAGTGTTCCAGGGATGAGTGAAAAACTGTTTTTT.

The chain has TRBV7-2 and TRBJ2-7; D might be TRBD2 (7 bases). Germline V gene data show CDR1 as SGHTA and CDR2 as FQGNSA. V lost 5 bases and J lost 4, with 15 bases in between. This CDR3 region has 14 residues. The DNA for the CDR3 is TGTGCCAGCAGCCTCAGGGGCGGGGGTTACGAGCAGTACTTC. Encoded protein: CASSLRGGGYEQYF.

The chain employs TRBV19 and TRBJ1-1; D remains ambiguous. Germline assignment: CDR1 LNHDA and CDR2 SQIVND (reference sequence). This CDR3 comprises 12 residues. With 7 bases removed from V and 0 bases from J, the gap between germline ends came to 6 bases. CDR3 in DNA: TGTGCCAGTAAGGATGTGAACACTGAAGCTTTCTTT. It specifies CASKDVNTEAFF.

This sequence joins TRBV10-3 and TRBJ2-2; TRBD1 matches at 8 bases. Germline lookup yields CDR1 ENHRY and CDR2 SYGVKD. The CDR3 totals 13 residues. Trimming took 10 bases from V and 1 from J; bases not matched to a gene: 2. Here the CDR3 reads CATTGGNTGELFF. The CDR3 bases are TGTGCCACCACAGGGGGGAACACCGGGGAGCTGTTTTTT.

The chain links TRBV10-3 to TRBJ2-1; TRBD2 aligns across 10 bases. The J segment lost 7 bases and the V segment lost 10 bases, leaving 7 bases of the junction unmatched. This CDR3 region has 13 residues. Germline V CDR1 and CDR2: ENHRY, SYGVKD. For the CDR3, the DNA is TGTGCCACTAGCGGGGGACCCGCGAATGAGCAGTTCTTC. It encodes CATSGGPANEQFF.

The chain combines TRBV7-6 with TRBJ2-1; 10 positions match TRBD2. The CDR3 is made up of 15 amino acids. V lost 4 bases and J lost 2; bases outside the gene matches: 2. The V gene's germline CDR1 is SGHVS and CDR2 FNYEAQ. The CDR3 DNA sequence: TGTGCCAGCAGCTCAGGGACTAGCGCCTACAATGAGCAGTTCTTC. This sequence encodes CASSSGTSAYNEQFF.

CDR3 residues: CASSEGVGVGQPQHF. The CDR3 DNA is TGTGCCAGCAGCGAGGGGGTAGGGGTTGGTCAGCCCCAGCATTTT. The chain has TRBV7-8 and TRBJ1-5, with D possibly being TRBD1 (6 bases). Germline CDR1 and CDR2: SGHVS and FQNEAQ. V lost 5 bases, J lost 6 bases, and 17 bases lay in between. The CDR3 loop spans 15 amino acids.

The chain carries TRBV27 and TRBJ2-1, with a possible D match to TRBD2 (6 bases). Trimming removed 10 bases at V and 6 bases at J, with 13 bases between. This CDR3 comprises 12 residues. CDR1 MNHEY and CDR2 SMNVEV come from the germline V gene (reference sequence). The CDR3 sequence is CATKRGSNEQFF. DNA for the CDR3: TGTGCCACCAAACGGGGGAGCAATGAGCAGTTCTTC.

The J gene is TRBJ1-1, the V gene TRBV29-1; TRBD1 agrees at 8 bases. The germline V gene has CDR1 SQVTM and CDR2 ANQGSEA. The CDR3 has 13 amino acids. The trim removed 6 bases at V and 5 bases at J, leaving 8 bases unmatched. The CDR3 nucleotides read TGCAGCGTCGGCCGACAGGGGCTAACTGAAGCTTTCTTT. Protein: CSVGRQGLTEAFF.

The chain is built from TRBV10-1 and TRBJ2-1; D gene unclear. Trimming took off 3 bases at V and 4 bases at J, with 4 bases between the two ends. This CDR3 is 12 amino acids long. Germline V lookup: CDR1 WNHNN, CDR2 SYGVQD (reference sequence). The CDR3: CASSDVYNEQFF. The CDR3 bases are TGCGCCAGCAGTGACGTTTACAATGAGCAGTTCTTC.

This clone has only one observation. This chain's CDR3 is CASRDRVGEKLFF. In nucleotides, the CDR3 is TGTGCCAGCCGAGACAGGGTAGGCGAAAAACTGTTTTTT. The V and J genes are TRBV6-5 and TRBJ1-4; 7 nucleotides match TRBD1. This CDR3 region has 13 residues. V shed 8 bases and J 8 bases; nucleotides not matched to a gene: 8. Germline CDR1 is MNHEY and CDR2 is SVGAGI.

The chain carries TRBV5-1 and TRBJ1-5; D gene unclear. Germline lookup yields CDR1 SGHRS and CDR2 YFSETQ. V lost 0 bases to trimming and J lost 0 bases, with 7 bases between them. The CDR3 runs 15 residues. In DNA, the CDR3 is TGCGCCAGCAGCTTGGCGGCGGGTAGCAATCAGCCCCAGCATTTT. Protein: CASSLAAGSNQPQHF.